These 28 T cell receptor beta chains were sequenced from one sample in a study of T cell changes during pregnancy in multiple sclerosis. The protocol was immunoSEQ multiplex PCR, while the TCRdb copy is restricted to in-frame clones and leaves out a portion. The table includes about 18,000 clones, over 65% detected once. The sequencing here drew on CD8+ T cells from peripheral blood mononuclear cells, taken after pregnancy. The receptors were gathered from a female donor with multiple sclerosis, enrolled in a pregnancy study.

With regard to this clone: At one end, the junction sequence differs from germline, possibly due to a read error. Distinct nucleotide sequences in the sample also encode this CDR3. The gene calls are TRBV5-1 and TRBJ2-7; tentative D call: TRBD2 (6 bases). CDR1 SGHRS and CDR2 YFSETQ come from the germline V gene. CDR3 length: 11 residues. For the CDR3, the DNA is TGCGCCAGCAGCTTGGGGGGGGAGCAATACTTC. Translated: CASSLGGEQYF. The full variable domain, in which reference TRBV5-1 and TRBJ2-7 provide the parts outside the CDR3, is KAGVTQTPRYLIKTRGQQVTLSCSPISGHRSVSWYQQTPGQGLQFLFEYFSETQRNKGNFPGRFSGRQFSNSRSEMNVSTLELGDSALYLCASSLGGEQYFGPGTRLTVT.

This clone came up a few times. The chain has TRBV19 and TRBJ2-5, with a weak D call TRBD2 (5 bases). This CDR3 contains 12 residues. Per germline, CDR1 LNHDA and CDR2 SQIVND (reference sequence). Between the trimmed V and J ends, which lost 4 bases and 5 bases, there was a span of 8 bases. The CDR3 nucleotides are TGTGCCAGTAGTAGAAGCGGCGAGACCCAGTACTTC. Its translation: CASSRSGETQYF. Looking up the rest from reference TRBV19 and TRBJ2-5 gives the full variable domain: DGGITQSPKYLFRKEGQNVTLSCEQNLNHDAMYWYRQDPGQGLRLIYYSQIVNDFQKGDIAEGYSVSREKKESFPLTVTSAQKNPTAFYLCASSRSGETQYFGPGTRLLVL.

The V and J genes are TRBV28 and TRBJ2-6, with 7 bases lining up with TRBD2. The J segment lost 0 bases and the V segment lost 5 bases, leaving 7 bases of the junction unmatched. Germline assignment: CDR1 MDHEN and CDR2 SYDVKM. The CDR3 totals 17 residues. The CDR3, as DNA: TGTGCCAGCAGTCCCCCGGGACTACACTCTGGGGCCAACGTCCTGACTTTC. Protein: CASSPPGLHSGANVLTF. The complete variable domain, with remaining parts taken from reference TRBV28 and TRBJ2-6, reads DVKVTQSSRYLVKRTGEKVFLECVQDMDHENMFWYRQDPGLGLRLIYFSYDVKMKEKGDIPEGYSVSREKKERFSLILESASTNQTSMYLCASSPPGLHSGANVLTFGAGSRLTVL.

This clone was observed a handful of times. The chain couples TRBV6-1 to TRBJ2-7, with TRBD2 matching over 8 bases. The V gene's germline CDR1 is MNHNS and CDR2 SASEGT. The CDR3 is 13 residues long. The ends lost 7 bases at V and 4 bases at J; junction bases unmatched: 6. The CDR3 spells CASKVAGRYEQYF. As DNA, the CDR3 is TGTGCCAGCAAGGTAGCGGGAAGGTACGAGCAGTACTTC.

The chain couples TRBV19 to TRBJ2-2; no firm D call. V was pared by 0 bases and J by 0 bases, with 11 bases between. This CDR3 comprises 17 residues. The germline gives CDR1 LNHDA, CDR2 SQIVND (reference sequence). This CDR3 is CASSIDLELTNTGELFF. The CDR3 DNA is TGTGCCAGTAGTATAGATCTCGAACTCACGAACACCGGGGAGCTGTTTTTT.

The rearrangement joins TRBV21-1 to TRBJ2-7; TRBD2 is the table's D call, not checked against the DNA. TRBV21-1 is termed a pseudogene. The CDR3 contains 18 residues. Written as DNA, the CDR3 is TGTGCCAGCAGCAAAGGGGAAGGAGGCCCGGAGCCGATGTACGAGCAGTACTTC. It is translated as CASSKGEGGPEPMYEQYF.

This clone qualifies as medium-sized. The chain is built from TRBV6-1 and TRBJ1-5, with TRBD1 matching 7 bases. The CDR3 has 14 residues. CDR1 and CDR2 (germline): MNHNS, SASEGT. With 5 bases clipped from V and 4 bases from J, the junction kept 5 bases outside the gene matches. Here the CDR3 reads CASSSGTENQPQHF. In nucleotides, the CDR3 is TGTGCCAGCAGTTCCGGGACAGAGAATCAGCCCCAGCATTTT.

The rearrangement links TRBV6-5 to TRBJ1-1, with 7 bases identical to TRBD1. Per germline, CDR1 MNHEY and CDR2 SVGAGI. CDR3 length: 15 residues. V was pared by 0 bases and J by 3 bases, with 4 bases of the junction left unmatched. In DNA form, the CDR3 reads TGTGCCAGCAGTTACTCGGAAGGGGGCCACACTGAAGCTTTCTTT. Protein sequence: CASSYSEGGHTEAFF.

J is TRBJ1-4 and V is TRBV4-1; 10 nucleotides align to TRBD1. This CDR3 has 17 amino acids. Germline CDR1 reads MGHRA; CDR2 reads YSYEKL. V lost 0 bases, J lost 7 bases, and 8 bases stayed unmatched. The DNA of the CDR3 is TGCGCCAGCAGCCAAGATAGCGGGGACAGGGGTTTTGAAAAACTGTTTTTT. Protein: CASSQDSGDRGFEKLFF.

By share, this clone counts as medium-sized. This rearrangement joins TRBV12-2 to TRBJ2-1; TRBD1, the table's D call, lacks a check against the DNA. TRBV12-2 is an annotated pseudogene. This CDR3 is 16 amino acids long. The CDR3 DNA is TGTGCAAGTCGCTCTAGGGACAGAGGCTCCTACAATGAGCAGTTCTTC. Translating it yields CASRSRDRGSYNEQFF.

The chain combines TRBV4-3 with TRBJ2-7, with 7 bases identical to TRBD2. CDR1 and CDR2 (germline): LGHNA, YSLEER. J lost 0 bases, V lost 5 bases, and 13 bases had no gene match. This CDR3 has 17 residues. The CDR3: CASSRGLGGGSSYEQYF. The CDR3 nucleotides read TGCGCCAGCAGCAGGGGCTTGGGGGGGGGAAGCTCCTACGAGCAGTACTTC.

A few counts support this clone. The DNA for the CDR3 is TGTGCCAGCAGCACTAGGACTAGCGGGAGTTCGGTTTTCCACAATGAGCAGTTCTTC. Translated, it gives CASSTRTSGSSVFHNEQFF. The chain couples TRBV27 to TRBJ2-1; 13 nucleotides line up with TRBD2. This CDR3 comprises 19 residues. Germline values: CDR1 MNHEY, CDR2 SMNVEV (reference sequence). With V trimmed by 6 bases and J by 5 bases, 16 bases remained unmatched.

The chain has TRBV6-1 and TRBJ1-2, with D maybe TRBD1 (5 bases). There are 13 residues in the CDR3. V lost 7 bases to trimming and J lost 0 bases, with 9 bases between them. CDR1 MNHNS and CDR2 SASEGT come from the germline V gene. In DNA form, the CDR3 reads TGTGCCAGCACGGGGGTTACTAACTATGGCTACACCTTC. Protein product: CASTGVTNYGYTF.

This clone was observed a handful of times. V and J are TRBV7-9 and TRBJ2-7, with D maybe TRBD2 (5 bases). The V gene lost 4 bases and the J gene lost 3 bases, with 13 bases spanning the gap. Germline assignment: CDR1 SEHNR and CDR2 FQNEAQ (reference sequence). The length of the CDR3 is 14 residues. The CDR3 DNA follows: TGTGCCAGCAGCTCCGGGATGGTGGGCTACGAGCAGTACTTC. The encoded protein is CASSSGMVGYEQYF.

The chain combines TRBV19 with TRBJ2-3; 8 nucleotides agree with TRBD2. The V gene's germline CDR1 is LNHDA and CDR2 SQIVND (reference sequence). V was clipped by 3 bases and J by 6 bases; unmatched bases: 8. The CDR3 runs 15 residues. The CDR3 loop reads CASSITAGERDTQYF. The DNA of the CDR3 is TGTGCCAGTAGTATCACAGCGGGGGAGAGGGATACGCAGTATTTT.

The chain carries TRBV4-3 and TRBJ2-7; 7 nucleotides line up with TRBD2. The germline gives CDR1 LGHNA, CDR2 YSLEER. The ends lost 0 bases at V and 3 bases at J; junction bases unmatched: 8. The length of the CDR3 is 16 residues. This CDR3 reads CASSQDGREGVYEQYF. The CDR3 nucleotides are TGCGCCAGCAGCCAAGATGGGAGGGAAGGAGTCTACGAGCAGTACTTC.

In this sample, this clone turned up many times. This sequence joins TRBV6-1 and TRBJ1-1, with unresolved D. The CDR3 is 16 amino acids. In germline, CDR1 is MNHNS, CDR2 SASEGT. Between the trimmed V and J ends, which lost 1 base and 2 bases, there was a span of 14 bases. The CDR3 coding sequence is TGTGCCAGCAGTGAAGTTAGAGGGTCCGGAAACACTGAAGCTTTCTTT. It specifies CASSEVRGSGNTEAFF.

The V and J genes are TRBV7-9 and TRBJ2-5; the match to TRBD2 covers 16 bases. Per the germline V gene, CDR1 is SEHNR and CDR2 is FQNEAQ (reference sequence). This CDR3 region has 17 residues. After removal of 5 bases from V and 2 bases from J, the junction contained 5 bases not matched to a gene. The CDR3 DNA follows: TGTGCCAGCAGCCCCGGGACTAGCGGGAGGGGACAAGAGACCCAGTACTTC. Its protein is CASSPGTSGRGQETQYF.

This chain uses TRBV28 with TRBJ2-1; D is unclear. This CDR3 has 16 residues. CDR1 is MDHEN, CDR2 SYDVKM, per germline. V gave up 6 bases and J gave up 0 bases, with 15 bases separating them. CDR3 DNA: TGTGCCAGCAGCTCGGAGACCCCTAGCTCCTACAATGAGCAGTTCTTC. This gives the protein CASSSETPSSYNEQFF.

The CDR3 reads CASIPSGSSEQYF. The CDR3 DNA sequence: TGTGCCAGCATACCCAGCGGGAGTAGCGAGCAGTACTTC. This chain uses TRBV2 with TRBJ2-7, with 8 positions matching TRBD2. This CDR3 contains 13 residues. The germline CDR1 and CDR2 sequences are SNHLY and FYNNEI. With V trimmed by 7 bases and J by 6 bases, 8 bases remained unmatched.

This chain uses TRBV27 with TRBJ2-3; D might be TRBD2 (6 bases). The CDR3 runs to 13 residues. Germline CDR1 reads MNHEY; CDR2 reads SMNVEV (reference sequence). V shed 5 bases and J shed 2 bases, with 8 bases lying between them. Written as DNA, the CDR3 is TGTGCCAGCAGTCCACTAGCCACAGATACGCAGTATTTT. Translating it yields CASSPLATDTQYF.

J is TRBJ1-2 and V is TRBV28; D uncertain. Trimming removed 4 bases at V and 4 bases at J, with 25 bases between. Germline loops: CDR1 MDHEN, CDR2 SYDVKM. The CDR3 has 18 amino acids. This chain's CDR3 is CASSSIFPETRQAYGYTF. For the CDR3, the DNA is TGTGCCAGCAGTTCTATCTTCCCAGAAACCCGGCAGGCCTATGGCTACACCTTC.

The gene calls are TRBV11-3 and TRBJ2-1, with 12 positions matching TRBD1. J lost 7 bases, V lost 5 bases, and 6 bases had no gene match. CDR1 is SGHNT and CDR2 is YENEEA in the germline V gene. The CDR3 has 15 amino acids. CDR3 loop: CASSRDRGRGNEQFF. The CDR3, as DNA: TGTGCCAGCAGCAGGGACAGGGGGCGAGGGAATGAGCAGTTCTTC.

V gene TRBV28 combines with J gene TRBJ1-3, with TRBD1 as a possible D gene (6 bases). The V end lost 3 bases, the J end lost 5 bases, and 11 bases lay between the germline ends. This CDR3 has 14 amino acids. CDR1 and CDR2 (germline): MDHEN, SYDVKM. The CDR3 bases are TGTGCCAGCAGTTTTTTGGGGGCAAGAAACACCATATATTTT. Residues: CASSFLGARNTIYF.

V gene TRBV27 combines with J gene TRBJ2-1; unclear D gene. Germline values: CDR1 MNHEY, CDR2 SMNVEV (reference sequence). V was cut by 5 bases and J by 0 bases, with 11 bases left in between. The CDR3 extends over 15 amino acids. The CDR3 nucleotides read TGTGCCAGCAGTCTAACAGATAGCTCCTACAATGAGCAGTTCTTC. Its protein is CASSLTDSSYNEQFF.

CDR3 protein: CASSSGPTEAFF. The CDR3 region has the DNA TGTGCCAGCAGTTCTGGGCCCACTGAAGCTTTCTTT. V gene TRBV7-6 combines with J gene TRBJ1-1; D remains ambiguous. This CDR3 is 12 amino acids long. V dropped 6 bases and J dropped 4 bases, with 9 bases sitting between them. CDR1 is SGHVS, CDR2 FNYEAQ, per germline.

This chain joins TRBV27 and TRBJ2-7; 10 bases are shared with TRBD2. In germline, CDR1 is MNHEY, CDR2 SMNVEV (reference sequence). V trimming: 4 bases; J trimming: 3 bases; junction bases outside the gene matches: 9. The CDR3 sequence is 16 residues long. The CDR3 nucleotides are TGTGCCAGCAGTTCACCCGGGACTAGCGACTTCTACGAGCAGTACTTC. Translation: CASSSPGTSDFYEQYF.

The V and J genes are TRBV10-3 and TRBJ2-7; D might be TRBD2 (5 bases). The germline CDR1 and CDR2 sequences are ENHRY and SYGVKD. The CDR3 is 14 residues long. Deletions cut 2 bases from V and 3 bases from J, with 11 bases between. The CDR3 loop reads CAISEPDGVYEQYF. CDR3 bases: TGTGCCATCAGTGAGCCCGACGGGGTCTACGAGCAGTACTTC.